This passage covers 18 T cell receptor beta chains from one sample sequenced in a study of radiation and T cells in renal cell carcinoma. Described treatment: treatment-naive control, cytoreductive nephrectomy. TCRdb's table, derived via immunoSEQ multiplex PCR, lists solely in-frame clones and lacks some. The profile covers tens of thousands of clones, with roughly 50% appearing a single time and approximately 22% taken by the ten largest. The specimen was tumor tissue, collected from a patient whose treatment was nephrectomy without radiotherapy. These receptors were taken from a man aged 35-49 years with renal cell carcinoma.

The J gene is TRBJ2-1, the V gene TRBV5-1; possible D gene TRBD2, 5 bases. CDR3 length: 16 residues. Germline V CDR1 and CDR2: SGHRS, YFSETQ. V lost 4 bases, J lost 0 bases, and 14 bases lay in between. The CDR3 here is CASSRSLTSSYNEQFF. The CDR3, as DNA: TGCGCCAGCAGCCGGTCCTTAACTAGCTCCTACAATGAGCAGTTCTTC.

The chain links TRBV18 to TRBJ1-6; D ambiguous. Germline V gene lookup returns CDR1 KGHSH and CDR2 LQKENI. The CDR3 contains 15 residues. V gave up 2 bases and J gave up 9 bases, with 14 bases separating them. The CDR3 spells CASSPGGRVGSPLHF. The CDR3 nucleotides read TGTGCCAGCTCACCAGGAGGGAGGGTTGGTTCACCCCTCCACTTT.

The J gene is TRBJ2-2, the V gene TRBV4-1, with D uncertain. The germline V gene encodes CDR1 MGHRA and CDR2 YSYEKL. Trimming removed 0 bases from V and 5 bases from J, with 10 bases in between. The CDR3 length is 15 residues. In nucleotides, the CDR3 is TGCGCCAGCAGCCAAGAAGGGCTGATGACCGGGGAGCTGTTTTTT. Translated, it gives CASSQEGLMTGELFF.

Points on this clone: The same CDR3 also results from other DNA sequences found in this sample. The chain employs TRBV6-5 and TRBJ1-1, with D possibly being TRBD1 (6 bases). Germline V gene data show CDR1 as MNHEY and CDR2 as SVGAGI. The V and J ends lost 3 bases and 1 base respectively, with 9 bases between them. This CDR3 spans 14 amino acids. The CDR3 DNA follows: TGTGCCAGCAGTTATGGGGGGGCGAACACTGAAGCTTTCTTT. Encoded protein: CASSYGGANTEAFF.

This clone was recorded at least ten times. This sequence joins TRBV5-1 and TRBJ1-1; tentatively, D is TRBD1 (5 bases). The germline CDR1 and CDR2 sequences are SGHRS and YFSETQ. This CDR3 is 14 amino acids long. The V end lost 0 bases, the J end lost 6 bases, and 12 bases lay between the germline ends. Here the CDR3 DNA reads TGCGCCAGCAGCTTGGGAAGGACATCCGCTGAAGCTTTCTTT. Its translation is CASSLGRTSAEAFF.

The DNA of the CDR3 is TGTGCCAGCAGCCCCGGGGGGGCAGAAAGGACTGAAGCTTTCTTT. Residues: CASSPGGAERTEAFF. V gene TRBV6-6 combines with J gene TRBJ1-1, with D possibly TRBD1 on 6 matching bases. CDR1 is MNHNY, CDR2 SVGAGI, per germline (reference sequence). The V and J ends lost 6 bases and 5 bases respectively, with 19 bases between them. The CDR3 covers 15 residues.

The chain combines TRBV27 with TRBJ1-4, with a tentative D call TRBD1 (5 bases). The V end lost 4 bases, the J end lost 6 bases, and 21 bases lay between the germline ends. Germline CDR1 reads MNHEY; CDR2 reads SMNVEV (reference sequence). The length of the CDR3 is 17 residues. CDR3 region: CASSSISAGLKDEKLFF. The CDR3 DNA is TGTGCCAGCAGTTCGATATCGGCGGGACTCAAAGATGAAAAACTGTTTTTT.

This clone has more than one count but fewer than ten. The CDR3, as DNA: TGTGCCAGCAGCTTGGAAAACTATGGCTACACCTTC. It yields the protein CASSLENYGYTF. This chain joins TRBV5-5 and TRBJ1-2, with D uncertain. The germline CDR1 and CDR2 sequences are SGHKS and YYEKEE (reference sequence). V was clipped by 0 bases and J by 2 bases, with 2 bases between them. The CDR3 spans 12 residues.

This clone has only a few counts. The rearrangement uses TRBV10-3 and TRBJ1-2; 8 bases agree with TRBD1. The V segment lost 10 bases and the J segment 7 bases; nucleotides outside the gene matches: 11. Germline V gene sequence: CDR1 ENHRY, CDR2 SYGVKD. The CDR3 length is 13 residues. CDR3 sequence: CASGAGGPRGYTF. As DNA, the CDR3 is TGTGCCAGCGGAGCAGGGGGCCCTCGTGGCTACACCTTC.

This clone was seen only once. The chain uses TRBV19 and TRBJ1-1, with D maybe TRBD1 (6 bases). V shed 5 bases and J shed 4 bases, with 17 bases lying between them. In germline, CDR1 is LNHDA, CDR2 SQIVND (reference sequence). The CDR3 length is 15 residues. This chain's CDR3 is CASSVQGTGVTEAFF. The CDR3, as DNA: TGTGCCAGTAGTGTACAGGGTACCGGGGTCACTGAAGCTTTCTTT.

This chain connects TRBV4-1 to TRBJ1-1; D uncertain. Germline CDR1 and CDR2: MGHRA and YSYEKL. Trimming took off 0 bases at V and 0 bases at J, with 17 bases between the two ends. The CDR3 totals 18 residues. CDR3 nucleotide sequence: TGCGCCAGCAGCCAAGATAGAGGCCAGAGCCTCATGAACACTGAAGCTTTCTTT. Protein: CASSQDRGQSLMNTEAFF.

J is TRBJ1-5 and V is TRBV6-1; D is unresolved. Germline V gene sequence: CDR1 MNHNS, CDR2 SASEGT. V was pared by 5 bases and J by 3 bases, with 14 bases between. The CDR3 sequence is 15 residues long. CDR3 coding DNA: TGTGCCAGCAGTACCCGGGCCGCGTCCAATCAGCCCCAGCATTTT. It codes for CASSTRAASNQPQHF.

Written as DNA, the CDR3 is TGTGCCAGCAGTGGAACCGGGAGCCAAGGAGATCAGCCCCAGCATTTT. This gives the protein CASSGTGSQGDQPQHF. The V and J genes are TRBV2 and TRBJ1-5; D gene unclear. Germline V gene data show CDR1 as SNHLY and CDR2 as FYNNEI. The V end lost 4 bases, the J end lost 5 bases, and 18 bases lay between the germline ends. This CDR3 comprises 16 residues.

V gene TRBV6-1 combines with J gene TRBJ1-1; D unresolved. The CDR3 loop spans 16 amino acids. V gave up 0 bases and J gave up 3 bases, with 14 bases separating them. Per germline, CDR1 MNHNS and CDR2 SASEGT. The CDR3 DNA reads as TGTGCCAGCAGTGAAGCCCGCGGTGGATGGGACACTGAAGCTTTCTTT. Protein product: CASSEARGGWDTEAFF.

This clone was found a few times. The gene calls are TRBV5-4 and TRBJ2-5, with 8 bases identical to TRBD1. The germline gives CDR1 SGHNT, CDR2 YYREEE (reference sequence). After removal of 4 bases from V and 9 bases from J, the junction contained 11 bases not matched to a gene. CDR3 length equals 14 residues. The CDR3 reads CASSTGQGGGPQYF. The CDR3, as DNA: TGTGCCAGCAGCACCGGACAGGGTGGCGGGCCCCAGTACTTC.

The chain is built from TRBV6-4 and TRBJ2-3, with D tentatively TRBD1 or TRBD2 (7 bases each). V lost 6 bases, J lost 2 bases, and 15 bases lay in between. This CDR3 has 15 amino acids. CDR1 is MRHNA, CDR2 SNTAGT, per germline. The CDR3 coding sequence is TGTGCCAGCAGCCAGGGGGGGACACACACAGATACGCAGTATTTT. It specifies CASSQGGTHTDTQYF.

V gene TRBV6-1 combines with J gene TRBJ2-7; 8 nucleotides match TRBD2. The CDR3 runs 17 residues. The J segment lost 2 bases and the V segment lost 2 bases, leaving 11 bases of the junction unmatched. The V gene's germline CDR1 is MNHNS and CDR2 SASEGT. The CDR3 loop is CASSEWTPERGPYEQYF. For the CDR3, the DNA is TGTGCCAGCAGTGAATGGACACCGGAGCGGGGGCCCTACGAGCAGTACTTC.

The J gene is TRBJ2-2, the V gene TRBV10-1; no clear D. The V gene's germline CDR1 is WNHNN and CDR2 SYGVQD (reference sequence). The V gene lost 0 bases and the J gene lost 7 bases, with 12 bases spanning the gap. The CDR3 contains 15 residues. For the CDR3, the DNA is TGCGCCAGCAGTGAGTCTACAGTTTTGGGCGGGGAGCTGTTTTTT. Protein product: CASSESTVLGGELFF.